Each of the 27 T cell receptor beta chains below was sequenced from the same sample in a study of tumor and adjacent non-tumor tissue in lung cancer. This sample's RNA came from whole unsorted tissue. A modified ARM-PCR protocol with three rounds of nested PCR amplified TCRbeta. Each CDR3 protein gets one entry after TCRdb re-called the multiplex PCR reads with MiXCR. Among 90,000 to 130,000 distinct CDR3 sequences listed, about 87% were seen once. The source material was lung tumor tissue. Receptors originate from a man aged 70-80 years with non-small cell lung cancer.

A note on this clonotype: A much bigger clone sits one base away, suggesting this may be a read error. The V gene is TRBV20-1, the J gene TRBJ2-7; D gene uncertain. Germline V gene sequence: CDR1 DFQATT, CDR2 SNEGSKA (reference sequence). The CDR3 is 11 amino acids. CDR3 coding DNA: TGCAGTGCAAGAGGTGGATACAAGCAGTACTTC. Its protein is CSARGGYKQYF.

Concerning this clonotype itself: Being one base from a much bigger clone, this may be a read error. The chain employs TRBV20-1 and TRBJ1-5; D is undetermined. V was clipped by 5 bases and J by 4 bases, with 9 bases between them. Germline CDR1 and CDR2: DFQATT and SNEGSKA (reference sequence). This CDR3 region has 12 residues. CDR3 in amino acids: CSAGLINQPQHF. The CDR3 DNA reads TGCAGTGCTGGGCTGATAAATCAGCCCCAGCATTTT.

On this clonotype itself: With a much larger clone just one base away, this may be a read error. The V and J genes are TRBV2 and TRBJ1-1; D is uncertain. CDR3 length: 15 amino acids. The germline V gene encodes CDR1 SNHLY and CDR2 FYNNEI. In DNA, the CDR3 is TGTGCCAGCAAGCGGCTGGTACAGTCGAACACTGAAGCTATCTTT. Translation gives CASKRLVQSNTEAIF. The full variable domain, completed using reference TRBV2 and TRBJ1-1, is EPEVTQTPSHQVTQMGQEVILRCVPISNHLYFYWYRQILGQKVEFLVSFYNNEISEKSEIFDDQFSVERPDGSNFTLKIRSTKLEDSAMYFCASKRLVQSNTEAIFGQGTRLTVV.

With regard to this clonotype: Compared with germline, one end of the junction differs, possibly owing to a read error. This chain joins TRBV29-1 and TRBJ2-5; TRBD2 agrees at 10 bases. Germline CDR1 reads SQVTM; CDR2 reads ANQGSEA. This CDR3 comprises 15 residues. The CDR3 protein is CSVDGLAEGKETQYF. DNA of the CDR3: TGTAGCGTGGATGGACTAGCGGAGGGTAAGGAGACCCAGTACTTC.

As regards this clonotype: No conserved phenylalanine or tryptophan ends this CDR3, so it is likely a read error. The DNA is omitted, as the CDR3 cannot be located on it reliably, and the CDR3 follows TCRdb's listing. This chain connects TRBV29-1 to TRBJ2-2; the table's TRBD2 call for D was not verified on the DNA. Ends included, the CDR3 has 14 residues. Germline assignment: CDR1 SQVTM and CDR2 ANQGSEA. The CDR3 sequence: CSADVAGGTGGLLY.

The CDR3 spells CACRPFVGRRREAFF. The CDR3 DNA sequence: TGTGCCTGCCGACCTTTTGTGGGACGGAGAAGAGAAGCTTTCTTT. The chain couples TRBV6-2 or TRBV6-3 to TRBJ1-1; TRBD1 is a possible D gene (5 bases). CDR1 and CDR2 (germline): MNHEY, SVGEGT. V dropped 11 bases and J dropped 8 bases, with 27 bases sitting between them. This CDR3 is built from 15 residues.

Remarks on this clonotype: A much larger clone sits a single nucleotide away, making a read error possible. V gene TRBV20-1 combines with J gene TRBJ1-3; 11 positions agree with TRBD1. The CDR3 contains 14 residues. Germline CDR1 is DFQATT and CDR2 is SNEGSKA (reference sequence). In nucleotides, the CDR3 is TGCAGTGCACCGGGACAGGGGGAAGGAAACATCATATATTTT. The encoded protein is CSAPGQGEGNIIYF.

Details on this clonotype: The conserved phenylalanine or tryptophan normally closing the CDR3 is absent here, so this likely arose from a read error. This sequence joins TRBV20-1 and TRBJ2-2; a weak D match, TRBD2 (5 bases). Germline CDR1 and CDR2: DFQATT and SNEGSKA (reference sequence). V was trimmed by 1 base and J by 4 bases, leaving 19 bases between them. The CDR3 extends over 17 amino acids. CDR3 DNA: TGCAGTGCTAGAGGTGGGAGTGCAGGAGTGAGCACCGGGGAGCTGTTTTAT. It translates to CSARGGSAGVSTGELFY.

The chain joins TRBV29-1 to TRBJ2-5, with 8 bases lining up with TRBD2. J gave up 8 bases and V 1 base, and 6 bases lay outside the gene matches. This CDR3 region has 13 residues. CDR1 and CDR2 (germline): SQVTM, ANQGSEA. Here the CDR3 reads CSVEGLAGQTQYF. CDR3 DNA: TGCAGCGTTGAAGGGTTAGCGGGACAAACCCAGTACTTC.

As to this clonotype: No conserved phenylalanine or tryptophan ends this CDR3, so it is likely a read error. V usage is TRBV14 and J usage is TRBJ1-5; TRBD1 might be the D (6 bases). This CDR3 has 16 residues. Germline V gives CDR1 SGHDN, CDR2 FVKESK. Trimming removed 4 bases from V and 7 bases from J, with 20 bases in between. This chain's CDR3 is CASSPGGSEERQPQHY. CDR3 nucleotide sequence: TGTGCCAGCAGCCCCGGGGGCAGCGAGGAAAGACAGCCCCAGCATTAT.

This chain connects TRBV4-1 to TRBJ2-4; possibly TRBD1 for D (6 bases). The V end was cut by 5 bases, the J end by 7 bases, with 18 bases between. The CDR3 has 15 amino acids. The germline gives CDR1 MGHRA, CDR2 YSYEKL. Here the CDR3 reads CASSGAGDLNNIQYF. The CDR3 coding sequence is TGCGCCAGCAGCGGGGCAGGGGATTTGAATAACATTCAGTACTTC.

Many counts were recorded for this clonotype. The rearrangement joins TRBV4-1 to TRBJ2-5; possible D gene TRBD2, 6 bases. V was clipped by 5 bases and J by 1 base, with 14 bases between them. CDR1 is MGHRA, CDR2 YSYEKL, per germline. This CDR3 has 15 residues. CDR3 sequence (DNA): TGCGCCAGCAGCGCGGGACGGCGGTCCCAAGAGACCCAGTACTTC. Amino acids: CASSAGRRSQETQYF.

This chain links TRBV6-5 with TRBJ2-2; D call uncertain. Looked up from germline, CDR1 is MNHEY and CDR2 is SVGAGI. The CDR3 covers 15 residues. The CDR3 sequence: CVSSYHRRAAGELFF. CDR3 DNA: TGTGTAAGCAGTTACCACCGAAGGGCCGCCGGGGAGCTGTTTTTT.

Worth noting for this clonotype: Just one base apart from a much larger clone, this may be a read error. V is TRBV12-3 or TRBV12-4 and J is TRBJ1-5; weak D call: TRBD1 (5 bases). The CDR3 length is 16 residues. The CDR3 region is CASSRDSAPPNQSQHF. DNA for the CDR3: TGTGCCAGCAGCCGGGACTCAGCACCACCGAATCAGTCCCAGCATTTT.

For this clonotype: One end of the junction is discordant with germline, which a read error may explain. The chain combines TRBV14 with TRBJ2-7; TRBD2 is a possible D gene (5 bases). The CDR3 totals 16 residues. Germline loops: CDR1 SGHDN, CDR2 FVKESK. CDR3 loop: CASNQNLGLSSYEQYF. The CDR3 nucleotides are TGTGCCAGCAACCAAAACCTAGGACTTTCCTCCTATGAGCAGTACTTC.

A remark on this clonotype: The junction departs from the called germline gene at one end, perhaps through a read error. The chain recombines TRBV10-3 with TRBJ1-1; D is ambiguous. The CDR3 totals 14 residues. Germline V lookup: CDR1 ENHRY, CDR2 SYGVKD. For the CDR3, the DNA is TGTGCCATCAGTGAGTCAGAAGTAAACACCGAAGCTATCTTT. It yields the protein CAISESEVNTEAIF.

Regarding this clonotype: Since no conserved phenylalanine or tryptophan closes the CDR3, a read error is the likely cause. The chain couples TRBV5-6 to TRBJ2-3; D unclear. Looked up from germline, CDR1 is SGHDT and CDR2 is YYEEEE. CDR3 length: 16 residues. CDR3 loop: CASSLVVLASTDTQYS. The CDR3 nucleotides are TGTGCCAGCAGCTTGGTCGTGCTGGCGAGCACGGATACGCAGTATTCT.

DNA for the CDR3: TGTGCCAGCTCACCACCGAGGGCAGCGCCAGGGAATGAGCAGTTCTTC. Translating it yields CASSPPRAAPGNEQFF. This chain links TRBV18 with TRBJ2-1; D may match TRBD1 or TRBD2 (5 bases each). This CDR3 is built from 16 residues. Trimming took 0 bases from V and 7 from J, leaving 16 bases between them. The germline CDR1 and CDR2 sequences are KGHSH and LQKENI. The full variable domain, its missing parts supplied by reference TRBV18 and TRBJ2-1, is NAGVMQNPRHLVRRRGQEARLRCSPMKGHSHVYWYRQLPEEGLKFMVYLQKENIIDESGMPKERFSAEFPKEGPSILRIQQVVRGDSAAYFCASSPPRAAPGNEQFFGPGTRLTVL.

The sample holds many counts of this clonotype. The chain employs TRBV12-3 or TRBV12-4 and TRBJ1-5; D not certain. V lost 2 bases, J lost 0 bases, and 11 bases lay in between. This CDR3 is 16 amino acids long. The CDR3 coding sequence is TGTGCCAGCAGTTTATGGGCAGTGGATAGCAATCAGCCCCAGCATTTT. Translating it yields CASSLWAVDSNQPQHF.

Comments on this clonotype: Germline is not matched at one junction end, which may reflect a read error. This chain connects TRBV29-1 to TRBJ2-1, with 8 bases matching TRBD2. Germline V gene sequence: CDR1 SQVTM, CDR2 ANQGSEA. This CDR3 spans 16 amino acids. Here the CDR3 reads CSVEDYTSGINNEQFF. The CDR3, as DNA: TGCAGCGTTGAAGATTACACTAGCGGCATCAACAATGAGCAATTCTTC.

Regarding this clonotype: Sequence at one end of the junction differs from germline and may be a read error. The CDR3 coding sequence is TGTGCCGCCAGGACAGGGGGCTTTACTGATGCTTTCTTT. Its protein is CAARTGGFTDAFF. The V call is TRBV6-1, the J call TRBJ1-1; 11 bases line up with TRBD1. The CDR3 length is 13 residues. CDR1 is MNHNS, CDR2 SASEGT, per germline.

This chain joins TRBV5-1 and TRBJ1-1; D remains unclear. Deletions cut 5 bases from V and 0 bases from J, with 14 bases between. The CDR3 contains 15 residues. Germline values: CDR1 SGHRS, CDR2 YFSETQ. The CDR3 spells CASSKKREMNTEAFF. For the CDR3, the DNA is TGCGCCAGCAGTAAGAAGAGAGAGATGAACACTGAAGCTTTCTTT.

This clonotype is medium-sized in the sample. The rearrangement links TRBV4-1 to TRBJ1-1; 10 nucleotides line up with TRBD1. The germline V gene has CDR1 MGHRA and CDR2 YSYEKL. The ends lost 0 bases at V and 3 bases at J; junction bases unmatched: 10. CDR3 length equals 18 residues. The CDR3 sequence: CASSQDGADRGQYTEAFF. Here the CDR3 DNA reads TGCGCCAGCAGCCAAGACGGTGCCGACAGGGGGCAATACACTGAAGCTTTCTTT.

This clonotype was picked up one time. Here the CDR3 omits its conserved ending phenylalanine or tryptophan, so a read error is the likely source. The DNA is left out, because the CDR3 cannot be placed on it with certainty; the CDR3 is given as TCRdb lists it. The chain joins TRBV5-8 to TRBJ2-1. The CDR3 adds up to 13 amino acids, both ends counted. The V gene's germline CDR1 is SGHTS and CDR2 YDEGEE. This chain's CDR3 is CASTLFNLDEQLS.

About this clonotype: One base away lies a much larger clone, so this may be a sequencing read error. Lacking the conserved final phenylalanine or tryptophan, this CDR3 likely reflects a read error. The chain links TRBV5-6 to TRBJ2-7; possible D gene TRBD2, 6 bases. Trimming left V 4 bases short and J 3 bases short, with 17 bases between. Germline V gene lookup returns CDR1 SGHDT and CDR2 YYEEEE. CDR3 length equals 15 residues. CDR3 in amino acids: CASSLGTGGVYEQYI. CDR3 coding DNA: TGTGCCAGCAGCCTGGGGACTGGCGGGGTCTACGAGCAGTACATC.

Comment on this clonotype: No conserved phenylalanine or tryptophan is present at the end of the CDR3, so a read error is the likely explanation. This rearrangement joins TRBV4-1 to TRBJ1-2; D is ambiguous. Germline-derived CDR1 and CDR2 are MGHRA and YSYEKL. Trimming took off 6 bases at V and 2 bases at J, with 13 bases between the two ends. This CDR3 spans 14 amino acids. CDR3 DNA: TGCGCCAGCAGGCAAAATGGACGGAACTATGGCTACACCTTA. Amino acids: CASRQNGRNYGYTL.

This chain connects TRBV29-1 to TRBJ2-1; D is unresolved. Matching the DNA end better, TRBJ2-7 makes the J call doubtful. Germline V gives CDR1 SQVTM, CDR2 ANQGSEA. This CDR3 contains 14 residues. The CDR3 nucleotides read TGCAGCGTTGAAGATTTTGGAGTGTACAGTGAGCAGTACTTC. It yields the protein CSVEDFGVYSEQYF.